This TCR beta chain is from a study of T cell repertoires in cytomegalovirus infection. Study as a whole: Selected CMV epitopes included recently identified HLA-C-restricted ones as well as well-studied HLA-B-restricted ones. Matching HLA type and CMV infection were both indicated by public TCR beta signatures.

This CDR3 is built from 18 residues. From germline, CDR1 is KGHSH and CDR2 LQKENI. Trimming cost V 2 bases and J 9 bases; bases outside gene matches: 16. Comments on this clonotype: Antigen: not known.

In TCRdb, the reads were re-called with MiXCR into one record per CDR3 protein. Among 69,000 or so distinct CDR3 sequences listed, about 26% were seen once. Study-wide points: Dominating the ex vivo response were HLA-C-restricted CMV-specific TCR beta clonotypes. Summed frequency of shared TCR beta families picked out CMV carriers who also had the relevant HLA.

The chain joins TRBV18 to TRBJ2-1; 10 nucleotides match TRBD1. The receptor was derived from a human donor in good health (CMV status not recorded). Some clones in this sample may be carry-over from other donors' samples. The sample in question was CD8+ T cells from cultured PBMCs, obtained from culture after CMV antigen stimulation. The CDR3 region has the DNA TGTGCCAGCTCACCAGGGGACAGGGGAATCGGTGGGTCTGGTGAGCAGTTCTTC. Its protein product is CASSPGDRGIGGSGEQFF.